The 24 T cell receptor beta chains below were found in one sample sequenced in a study of blood T cell repertoires in COVID-19. Repertoires were generated with immunoSEQ multiplex PCR, while TCRdb's copy carries only in-frame clones and drops some. The sample holds about 150,000 clones, approximately 88% seen once. The sequencing sample was made of peripheral blood. All receptors come from a human donor in a cohort sampled during active COVID-19.

A note on this clone: Other DNA variants within this sample encode the same CDR3. The rearrangement joins TRBV30 to TRBJ2-7, with TRBD2 matching 12 bases. The junction had 2 bases not matched to a gene; V was cut back by 1 base and J by 1 base. There are 15 residues in the CDR3. CDR1 is GTSNPN and CDR2 is SVGIG in the germline V gene (reference sequence). In DNA, the CDR3 is TGTGCCTGGAGTGGACTAGCGGGGGCGTCCTACGAGCAGTACTTC. Its protein is CAWSGLAGASYEQYF.

The V gene is TRBV11-3, the J gene TRBJ2-5; 10 bases match TRBD1. Per the germline V gene, CDR1 is SGHNT and CDR2 is YENEEA. The CDR3 is 15 residues long. The junction had 5 bases not matched to a gene; V was cut back by 5 bases and J by 2 bases. As DNA, the CDR3 is TGTGCCAGCAGCCCGGAGGGACAGGGGCAAGAGACCCAGTACTTC. Its translation: CASSPEGQGQETQYF.

This chain links TRBV7-9 with TRBJ2-1; D gene ambiguous. Germline V gene sequence: CDR1 SEHNR, CDR2 FQNEAQ (reference sequence). This CDR3 is 14 amino acids long. The V end was cut by 2 bases, the J end by 5 bases, with 10 bases between. In DNA, the CDR3 is TGTGCCAGCAGCTTACAACAGTTAAACAATGAGCAGTTCTTC. Encoded protein: CASSLQQLNNEQFF.

The chain couples TRBV5-1 to TRBJ2-3; TRBD2 is a possible D gene (7 bases). This CDR3 contains 19 residues. Germline assignment: CDR1 SGHRS and CDR2 YFSETQ. Trimming took 0 bases from V and 2 from J, leaving 22 bases between them. The CDR3 reads CASSLVKGGGPRTTDTQYF. In nucleotides, the CDR3 is TGCGCCAGCAGCTTGGTTAAGGGGGGGGGCCCGAGGACCACAGATACGCAGTATTTT.

This rearrangement joins TRBV12-3 or TRBV12-4 to TRBJ2-5; TRBD2 matches 7 bases. The CDR3 length is 13 residues. The junction had 7 bases not matched to a gene; V was cut back by 7 bases and J by 5 bases. The CDR3 coding sequence is TGTGCCAGCACCAGGACTAGATGGGAGACCCAGTACTTC. Its protein product is CASTRTRWETQYF.

The chain links TRBV11-3 to TRBJ2-6, with D perhaps TRBD2 (6 bases). The CDR3 consists of 17 residues. V was trimmed by 1 base and J by 1 base, leaving 11 bases between them. Germline values: CDR1 SGHNT, CDR2 YENEEA. CDR3 DNA: TGTGCCAGCAGCTTAGGCCCCAGCGGGTCTGGGGCCAACGTCCTGACTTTC. It yields the protein CASSLGPSGSGANVLTF.

The V gene is TRBV2, the J gene TRBJ2-7, with D perhaps TRBD2 (7 bases). The CDR3 is 14 amino acids. V was clipped by 6 bases and J by 7 bases, with 19 bases between them. The germline V gene has CDR1 SNHLY and CDR2 FYNNEI. CDR3 DNA: TGTGCCAGCAGCCCAGAGGGGGGGTACGGGGAGCAGTACTTC. This sequence encodes CASSPEGGYGEQYF.

CDR3 sequence: CASSSWTGENYGYTF. The CDR3 nucleotides are TGTGCCAGCTCATCTTGGACAGGGGAGAACTATGGCTACACCTTC. V usage is TRBV18 and J usage is TRBJ1-2, with 9 bases that match TRBD1. Germline-derived CDR1 and CDR2 are KGHSH and LQKENI. This CDR3 spans 15 amino acids. The trim removed 5 bases at V and 2 bases at J, leaving 6 bases unmatched.

The chain has TRBV6-1 and TRBJ2-1; D is undetermined. V was clipped by 2 bases and J by 8 bases, with 4 bases between them. The CDR3 runs to 11 residues. Germline V lookup: CDR1 MNHNS, CDR2 SASEGT. The CDR3 bases are TGTGCCAGCAGTGAATTCTATGAGCAGTTCTTC. It codes for CASSEFYEQFF.

The chain joins TRBV7-2 to TRBJ2-7, with 7 bases lining up with TRBD1. Germline V gives CDR1 SGHTA, CDR2 FQGNSA. The CDR3 loop spans 15 amino acids. V lost 1 base, J lost 2 bases, and 5 bases stayed unmatched. The CDR3 reads CASSLGGQGAYEQYF. CDR3 sequence (DNA): TGTGCCAGCAGCTTAGGAGGTCAGGGGGCCTACGAGCAGTACTTC.

This chain links TRBV27 with TRBJ1-3; D uncertain. The CDR3 is made up of 13 amino acids. Germline CDR1 is MNHEY and CDR2 is SMNVEV (reference sequence). Trimming stripped 3 bases from V and 1 base from J, with 4 bases between. The CDR3 is CASSLTSGNTIYF. CDR3 nucleotide sequence: TGTGCCAGCAGTTTGACATCTGGAAACACCATATATTTT.

The J gene is TRBJ2-7, the V gene TRBV5-1; the D gene is possibly TRBD2 (6 bases). V was trimmed by 4 bases and J by 3 bases, leaving 14 bases between them. The germline V gene has CDR1 SGHRS and CDR2 YFSETQ. CDR3 length: 14 amino acids. For the CDR3, the DNA is TGCGCCAGCAGCAGGGACCAGGGAGGCTACGAGCAGTACTTC. Residues: CASSRDQGGYEQYF. Based on the CDR3 plus reference TRBV5-1 and TRBJ2-7, the full variable domain is KAGVTQTPRYLIKTRGQQVTLSCSPISGHRSVSWYQQTPGQGLQFLFEYFSETQRNKGNFPGRFSGRQFSNSRSEMNVSTLELGDSALYLCASSRDQGGYEQYFGPGTRLTVT.

CDR3 nucleotide sequence: TGTGCCAGCAGCTTAGCTCAGGGACAGAACACCGGGGAGCTGTTTTTT. As protein: CASSLAQGQNTGELFF. The rearrangement uses TRBV13 and TRBJ2-2; TRBD1 might be the D (6 bases). Trimming removed 1 base at V and 1 base at J, with 10 bases between. Germline CDR1 and CDR2: PRHDT and FYEKMQ (reference sequence). This CDR3 comprises 16 residues.

The V and J genes are TRBV5-1 and TRBJ1-4; 7 bases fit TRBD1. V lost 0 bases and J lost 5; bases outside the gene matches: 10. Looked up from germline, CDR1 is SGHRS and CDR2 is YFSETQ. This CDR3 region has 17 residues. The CDR3: CASSLGGSQGLNEKLFF. CDR3 bases: TGCGCCAGCAGCTTGGGCGGGTCACAGGGGCTGAATGAAAAACTGTTTTTT.

The chain uses TRBV9 and TRBJ2-2, with a possible D match to TRBD2 (5 bases). CDR1 SGDLS and CDR2 YYNGEE come from the germline V gene. V lost 6 bases to trimming and J lost 4 bases, with 10 bases between them. CDR3 length: 13 residues. CDR3 amino acids: CASTTAGTGELFF. The CDR3 DNA follows: TGTGCCAGCACCACGGCGGGCACCGGGGAGCTGTTTTTT.

The chain links TRBV19 to TRBJ1-2; 8 nucleotides agree with TRBD1. From germline, CDR1 is LNHDA and CDR2 SQIVND (reference sequence). The ends lost 7 bases at V and 8 bases at J; junction bases unmatched: 15. CDR3 length: 15 amino acids. The CDR3, as DNA: TGTGCCAGTACCCCTAAACAGGGGGGACCTCGGGGCTACACCTTC. Amino acids: CASTPKQGGPRGYTF.

The chain joins TRBV25-1 to TRBJ1-6; 7 nucleotides match TRBD1. The CDR3 consists of 17 residues. The V gene end was trimmed by 0 bases and the J gene end by 8 bases; junction bases not matched to a gene: 10. Looked up from germline, CDR1 is MGHDK and CDR2 is SYGVNS. The CDR3, as DNA: TGTGCCAGCAGTGAATATCGAGGGGGCAGCTGGTATTCACCCCTCCACTTT. As protein: CASSEYRGGSWYSPLHF.

The CDR3 loop reads CASSQGLGGYYEQYF. Here the CDR3 DNA reads TGCGCCAGCAGCCAAGGTTTGGGGGGATACTACGAGCAGTACTTC. The chain links TRBV4-1 to TRBJ2-7, with D perhaps matching TRBD2 (6 bases). The CDR3 contains 15 residues. The V and J ends lost 1 base and 3 bases respectively, with 13 bases between them. The V gene's germline CDR1 is MGHRA and CDR2 YSYEKL.

The V call is TRBV18, the J call TRBJ2-7; 8 positions match TRBD2. V gave up 3 bases and J gave up 6 bases; unmatched junction bases: 16. Germline-derived CDR1 and CDR2 are KGHSH and LQKENI. The CDR3 sequence is 17 residues long. The CDR3 protein is CASSPPGGAMGTGEQYF. The CDR3 region has the DNA TGTGCCAGCTCACCCCCGGGGGGGGCGATGGGGACCGGCGAGCAGTACTTC.

The chain is built from TRBV3-1 (or the pseudogene TRBV3-2) and TRBJ1-2, with 9 bases aligning to TRBD1. Looked up from germline, CDR1 is LGHDT and CDR2 is YNNKEL (reference sequence). With 4 bases clipped from V and 3 bases from J, the junction kept 6 bases outside the gene matches. This CDR3 has 15 amino acids. The CDR3 is CASSPKGQGYYGYTF. CDR3 in DNA: TGTGCCAGCAGCCCTAAAGGACAGGGGTACTATGGCTACACCTTC.

V and J are TRBV19 and TRBJ2-7; TRBD2 matches at 8 bases. The germline V gene has CDR1 LNHDA and CDR2 SQIVND (reference sequence). The CDR3 spans 13 residues. J lost 3 bases, V lost 5 bases, and 3 bases had no gene match. CDR3 in DNA: TGTGCCAGTAGTGCCCGGGGGGGCTACGAGCAGTACTTC. Residues: CASSARGGYEQYF.

The J gene is TRBJ2-7, the V gene TRBV28; the D gene is possibly TRBD1 (6 bases). CDR3 length: 14 amino acids. Trimming shortened V by 4 bases and J by 4 bases, and 14 bases separated the two germline ends. Germline V gene data show CDR1 as MDHEN and CDR2 as SYDVKM. DNA of the CDR3: TGTGCCAGCAGTTCACAGGGCCCGGTTTACGAGCAGTACTTC. This encodes CASSSQGPVYEQYF.

V usage is TRBV7-2 and J usage is TRBJ1-1; perhaps TRBD1 as D (5 bases). Trimming removed 6 bases at V and 3 bases at J, with 11 bases between. The length of the CDR3 is 13 residues. Germline CDR1 is SGHTA and CDR2 is FQGNSA. This CDR3 is CASSIDSDTEAFF. The CDR3, as DNA: TGTGCCAGCAGTATCGACAGCGACACTGAAGCTTTCTTT.

The chain has TRBV5-1 and TRBJ1-2, with D perhaps matching TRBD1 (6 bases). Trimming took 1 base from V and 4 from J, leaving 11 bases between them. The CDR3 has 14 amino acids. Germline values: CDR1 SGHRS, CDR2 YFSETQ. The DNA of the CDR3 is TGCGCCAGCAGCTTGAGGACAGAACTCTATGGCTACACCTTC. This gives the protein CASSLRTELYGYTF.